Each of the 17 T cell receptor beta chains below was sequenced from the same sample in a study of spatial heterogeneity in lung cancer. TCRdb re-called the 5' RACE reads through MiXCR, storing one row per CDR3 protein. The repertoire holds tens of thousands of distinct CDR3 sequences, with about 12% as singletons. Time point noted: sample taken at primary tumor resection. From tumor, nontumor lung or frozen PBMC, whole RNA was taken unsorted for sequencing. This material consisted of PBMCs, taken at surgery. The receptor source for this set is a female donor with early-stage non-small cell lung cancer.

The CDR3 here is CASSLTRAGTQYF. The CDR3 region has the DNA TGTGCCAGCAGTCTTACTAGAGCGGGGACCCAGTACTTC. The chain has TRBV2 and TRBJ2-5, with D maybe TRBD2 (6 bases). The ends were cut back, 5 bases at V and 7 bases at J, with 14 bases in the middle. The germline V gene encodes CDR1 SNHLY and CDR2 FYNNEI. CDR3 length: 13 residues.

The chain couples TRBV6-6 to TRBJ2-2; 9 bases map to TRBD2. The CDR3 totals 18 residues. Germline CDR1 reads MNHNY; CDR2 reads SVGAGI (reference sequence). V was pared by 4 bases and J by 0 bases, with 9 bases of the junction left unmatched. In DNA, the CDR3 is TGTGCCAGCAGTTTTCCTATAGCGGGGGCAACGAACACCGGGGAGCTGTTTTTT. Translated, it gives CASSFPIAGATNTGELFF.

This clonotype has a handful of counts. The rearrangement uses TRBV5-4 and TRBJ2-7, with D perhaps matching TRBD1 (6 bases). V was clipped by 2 bases and J by 0 bases, with 15 bases between them. Germline CDR1 reads SGHNT; CDR2 reads YYREEE (reference sequence). The length of the CDR3 is 16 residues. Here the CDR3 reads CASSFGVDRSSYEQYF. The CDR3 nucleotides are TGTGCCAGCAGCTTTGGGGTCGACAGGAGCTCCTACGAGCAGTACTTC.

There are many counts of this clonotype. The chain couples TRBV4-2 to TRBJ2-7, with 13 nucleotides matching TRBD2. V trimming: 1 base; J trimming: 3 bases; junction bases outside the gene matches: 3. CDR1 is LGHNA, CDR2 YNFKEQ, per germline. The CDR3 loop spans 16 amino acids. DNA for the CDR3: TGTGCCAGCAGCCAAGGGACTAGCGGGGGACTCTACGAGCAGTACTTC. It encodes CASSQGTSGGLYEQYF.

Concerning this clonotype itself: Since the CDR3 does not end with the conserved phenylalanine or tryptophan, this likely comes from a read error. This chain connects TRBV10-2 to TRBJ1-1; a weak D match, TRBD1 (5 bases). The CDR3 length is 11 residues. V lost 6 bases and J lost 11, with 13 bases in between. Germline V CDR1 and CDR2: WSHSY, SAAADI. The DNA for the CDR3 is TGCGCCAGCAGCGGGCAGGGTACGGCTTTCCTT. Translation gives CASSGQGTAFL.

The chain recombines TRBV6-2 or TRBV6-3 with TRBJ1-5; D is perhaps TRBD1 (5 bases). Trimming took 2 bases from V and 4 from J, leaving 6 bases between them. The CDR3 loop spans 13 amino acids. Germline CDR1 MNHEY, CDR2 SVGEGT. CDR3 residues: CASSYDRNQPQHF. As DNA, the CDR3 is TGTGCCAGCAGTTACGACAGAAATCAGCCCCAGCATTTT.

This chain uses TRBV5-1 with TRBJ1-2; 12 nucleotides agree with TRBD1. The CDR3 length is 16 residues. Germline V CDR1 and CDR2: SGHRS, YFSETQ. With V trimmed by 0 bases and J by 5 bases, 5 bases remained unmatched. For the CDR3, the DNA is TGCGCCAGCAGCTTGGACGGGGACAGGGGGCGTTATGGCTACACCTTC. Its translation is CASSLDGDRGRYGYTF.

This clonotype was counted between two and nine times. The chain links TRBV6-2 or TRBV6-3 to TRBJ2-5; weak D call: TRBD2 (7 bases). The CDR3 spans 15 residues. Germline V gene data show CDR1 as MNHEY and CDR2 as SVGEGT. V was shortened by 8 bases and J by 5 bases, with 21 bases between the two germline ends. CDR3 sequence reads: CASSSPFGGRETQYF. As DNA, the CDR3 is TGTGCCAGCTCCTCCCCGTTCGGGGGGCGGGAGACCCAGTACTTC.

This clonotype was counted only a few times. J is TRBJ2-7 and V is TRBV2; D remains unclear. Trimming removed 7 bases from V and 3 bases from J, with 13 bases in between. The CDR3 contains 13 residues. Germline CDR1 and CDR2: SNHLY and FYNNEI. CDR3 sequence: CASKTGSHYEQYF. DNA for the CDR3: TGTGCCAGCAAGACCGGGTCCCACTACGAGCAGTACTTC.

This clonotype showed up just a few times. Here the CDR3 DNA reads TGTGCCAGTAGTATCACCCCCAATCAGCCCCAGCATTTT. This translates into CASSITPNQPQHF. The genes are TRBV19 and TRBJ1-5; D is ambiguous. Trimming took off 3 bases at V and 3 bases at J, with 6 bases between the two ends. Per germline, CDR1 LNHDA and CDR2 SQIVND (reference sequence). The CDR3 runs to 13 residues.

This rearrangement joins TRBV2 to TRBJ2-7, with 7 bases fitting TRBD2. Trimming took 6 bases from V and 2 from J; bases not matched to a gene: 10. The CDR3 sequence is 15 residues long. In germline, CDR1 is SNHLY, CDR2 FYNNEI. CDR3 bases: TGTGCCAGCAGGGGGGGGATTGGGATGCCCTACGAGCAGTACTTC. This codes for CASRGGIGMPYEQYF.

The chain links TRBV20-1 to TRBJ2-3; 9 nucleotides line up with TRBD1. The CDR3 sequence is 14 residues long. From germline, CDR1 is DFQATT and CDR2 SNEGSKA (reference sequence). V was clipped by 2 bases and J by 2 bases; unmatched bases: 2. The CDR3 here is CSARRTGVTDTQYF. In DNA form, the CDR3 reads TGCAGTGCTAGAAGGACAGGGGTCACAGATACGCAGTATTTT.

This clonotype was recorded a few times. The chain uses TRBV28 and TRBJ1-6; D might be TRBD1 (6 bases). The length of the CDR3 is 14 residues. V was cut by 5 bases and J by 9 bases, with 14 bases left in between. In germline, CDR1 is MDHEN, CDR2 SYDVKM. The CDR3 protein is CASSGGGAGSPLHF. For the CDR3, the DNA is TGTGCCAGCAGTGGGGGGGGCGCGGGTTCACCCCTCCACTTT.

This clonotype was observed a few times. J is TRBJ1-1 and V is TRBV27; D is ambiguous. This CDR3 comprises 14 residues. V gave up 6 bases and J gave up 2 bases, with 13 bases separating them. Germline assignment: CDR1 MNHEY and CDR2 SMNVEV (reference sequence). CDR3 region: CASSGDRGNTEAFF. The CDR3 nucleotides read TGTGCCAGCAGCGGAGACCGGGGAAACACTGAAGCTTTCTTT.

The chain links TRBV4-1 to TRBJ1-2; no clear D. The V gene's germline CDR1 is MGHRA and CDR2 YSYEKL. Trimming removed 0 bases at V and 8 bases at J, with 19 bases between. This CDR3 has 16 amino acids. The CDR3 is CASSQDAARQSEGYTF. The CDR3 DNA sequence: TGCGCCAGCAGCCAAGATGCCGCGCGTCAGTCGGAGGGCTACACCTTC.

The CDR3 DNA is TGCGCCAGCAGCGTGGGAGCGCTCGGGGCCAACGTCCTGACTTTC. It yields the protein CASSVGALGANVLTF. The rearrangement uses TRBV5-1 and TRBJ2-6; perhaps TRBD2 as D (5 bases). V was shortened by 4 bases and J by 4 bases, with 12 bases between the two germline ends. The length of the CDR3 is 15 residues. Germline CDR1 is SGHRS and CDR2 is YFSETQ.

This clonotype has just a few counts. The chain is built from TRBV7-8 and TRBJ2-1; 10 nucleotides match TRBD2. Germline values: CDR1 SGHVS, CDR2 FQNEAQ. J gave up 4 bases and V 5 bases, and 8 bases lay outside the gene matches. This CDR3 has 16 amino acids. CDR3 in DNA: TGTGCCAGCAGCCTCTATCTAGCGGGGGATTACAATGAGCAGTTCTTC. Amino acid sequence: CASSLYLAGDYNEQFF.